The clone carrying this T cell receptor beta chain was detected many times. This specimen comes from a study of T cell repertoires in cytomegalovirus infection. Turning to the study itself: Through public TCR beta signatures, both CMV infection and matching HLA type were indicated.

Germline V gene lookup returns CDR1 MGHRA and CDR2 YSYEKL. CDR3 length equals 19 residues. V lost 1 base and J lost 4; bases outside the gene matches: 16. TCRdb re-derived calls from the reads in MiXCR, one entry per CDR3 protein. The sample yields over 450,000 distinct CDR3 sequences, roughly 12% seen once. The sequenced sample consisted of PBMCs. This chain joins TRBV4-1 and TRBJ2-1, with TRBD2 matching over 7 bases. This receptor was taken from a human donor in good health (CMV status not recorded). Some clones in this sample may be carry-over from other donors' samples. In nucleotides, the CDR3 is TGCGCCAGCAGCCAAGTCAAAAGGACGGGACTACAAAAATACAATGAGCAGTTCTTC. Residues: CASSQVKRTGLQKYNEQFF.